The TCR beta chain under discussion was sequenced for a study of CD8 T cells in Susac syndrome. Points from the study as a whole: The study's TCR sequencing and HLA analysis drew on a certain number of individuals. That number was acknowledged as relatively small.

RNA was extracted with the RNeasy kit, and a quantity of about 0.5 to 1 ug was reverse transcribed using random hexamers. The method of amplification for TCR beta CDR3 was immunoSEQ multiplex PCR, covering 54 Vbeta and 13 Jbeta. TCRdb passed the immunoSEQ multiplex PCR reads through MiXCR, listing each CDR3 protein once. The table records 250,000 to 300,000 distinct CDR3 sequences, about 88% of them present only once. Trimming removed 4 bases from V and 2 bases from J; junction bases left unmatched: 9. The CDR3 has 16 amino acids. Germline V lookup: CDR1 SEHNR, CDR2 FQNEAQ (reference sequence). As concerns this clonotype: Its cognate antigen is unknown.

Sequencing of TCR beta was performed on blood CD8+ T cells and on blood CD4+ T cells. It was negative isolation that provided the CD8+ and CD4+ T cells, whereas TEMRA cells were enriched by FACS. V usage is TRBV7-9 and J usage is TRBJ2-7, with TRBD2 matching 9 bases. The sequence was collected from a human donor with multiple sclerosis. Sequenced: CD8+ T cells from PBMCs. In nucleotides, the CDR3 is TGTGCCAGCAGCTCCCAGGGGGGCGGGAGGGCCTACGAGCAGTACTTC. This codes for CASSSQGGGRAYEQYF. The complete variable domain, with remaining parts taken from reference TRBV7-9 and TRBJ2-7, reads DTGVSQNPRHKITKRGQNVTFRCDPISEHNRLYWYRQTLGQGPEFLTYFQNEAQLEKSRLLSDRFSAERPKGSFSTLEIQRTEQGDSAMYLCASSSQGGGRAYEQYFGPGTRLTVT.